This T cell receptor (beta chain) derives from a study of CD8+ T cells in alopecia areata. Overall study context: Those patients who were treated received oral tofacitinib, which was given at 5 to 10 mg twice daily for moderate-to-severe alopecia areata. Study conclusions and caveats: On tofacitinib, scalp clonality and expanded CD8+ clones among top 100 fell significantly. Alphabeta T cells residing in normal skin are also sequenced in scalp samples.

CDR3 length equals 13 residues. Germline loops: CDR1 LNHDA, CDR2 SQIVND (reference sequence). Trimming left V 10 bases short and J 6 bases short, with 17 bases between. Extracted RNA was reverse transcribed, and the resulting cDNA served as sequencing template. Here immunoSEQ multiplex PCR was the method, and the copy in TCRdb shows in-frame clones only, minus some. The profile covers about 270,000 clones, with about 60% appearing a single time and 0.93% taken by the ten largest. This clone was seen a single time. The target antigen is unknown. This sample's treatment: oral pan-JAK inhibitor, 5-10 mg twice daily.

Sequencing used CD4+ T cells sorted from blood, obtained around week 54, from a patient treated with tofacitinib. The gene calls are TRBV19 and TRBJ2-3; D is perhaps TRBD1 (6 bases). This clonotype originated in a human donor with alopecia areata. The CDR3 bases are TGTGCCATCAGTAGACAGGTGGGGGATACGCAGTATTTT. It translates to CAISRQVGDTQYF.